Listed below are T cell receptor beta chains from one sample, sequenced in a study of cytomegalovirus exposure and HLA in healthy donors. This table comes from immunoSEQ multiplex PCR, and its TCRdb copy is limited to in-frame clones, with some not included. Of 74,000 or so clones in the sample, almost 80% are singletons; the top ten hold around a fifth. The sequencing input was PBMCs. The receptors derive from a middle-aged woman in good health and CMV-seropositive. The CDR3 runs from the conserved cysteine through the conserved F or W. D genes are given only for firm matches. Clone size, where shown, is once, few, many, or a class for clones that have expanded.

j_call | v_call | clone_size | d_call | cdr3_nt | cdr3_aa
TRBJ1-6 | TRBV9 | NA | NA | TGTGCCAGCAGCGTAGTGGCAGACTTTAATTCACCCCTCCACTTT | CASSVVADFNSPLHF
TRBJ2-7 | TRBV5-6 | NA | TRBD1 | TGTGCCAGCCTCCAAAGCTACAGGGGGCGGCGGGAGCAGTACTTC | CASLQSYRGRREQYF
TRBJ2-3 | TRBV30 | few | TRBD2 | TGTGCCTGTCGGGAGGGTTTTAGCACAGATACGCAGTATTTT | CACREGFSTDTQYF
TRBJ1-1 | TRBV15 | once | NA | TGTGCCACCAGCAGAGATGGGGCGCTTACTGAAGCTTTCTTT | CATSRDGALTEAFF
TRBJ1-2 | TRBV9 | NA | NA | TGTGCCAGCAGCGGCCAGGTTAACTATGGCTACACCTTC | CASSGQVNYGYTF
TRBJ1-5 | TRBV6-5 | few | TRBD1 | TGTGCCAGCGGACAGGGCAATCAGCCCCAGCATTTT | CASGQGNQPQHF
TRBJ1-5 | TRBV5-6 | NA | NA | TGTGCCAGCAGCCAAGGGTGGGGCCTTAGCAATCAGCCCCAGCATTTT | CASSQGWGLSNQPQHF
TRBJ2-7 | TRBV5-1 | NA | TRBD1 | TGCGCCAGCAGAACCGGGACAGGGGTCTCCTACGAGCAGTACTTC | CASRTGTGVSYEQYF
TRBJ2-5 | TRBV7-9 | NA | TRBD2 | TGTGCCAGCAGCGGGGGGACTAGCGGATTAGAGACCCAGTACTTC | CASSGGTSGLETQYF
TRBJ1-4 | TRBV2 | NA | NA | TGTGCCAGCAGTGAAAGGGGCGGAGAAAAACTGTTTTTT | CASSERGGEKLFF
TRBJ2-2 | TRBV12-5 | NA | TRBD2 | TGTGCTAGTGGTTTGGTAGCGGGGGGATACACCGGGGAGCTGTTTTTT | CASGLVAGGYTGELFF
TRBJ2-6 | TRBV30 | NA | NA | TGTGCCTGGAAGTTGCGTGGGGCCAACGTCCTGACTTTC | CAWKLRGANVLTF
TRBJ2-5 | TRBV7-9 | NA | TRBD2 | TGTGCCAGCAGCATGGGACTAGCCCCTATCCAAGAGACCCAGTACTTC | CASSMGLAPIQETQYF
TRBJ1-1 | TRBV2 | NA | NA | TGTGCCAGCAGTGGACAGTGGAACACTGAAGCTTTCTTT | CASSGQWNTEAFF
TRBJ1-5 | TRBV7-6 | NA | NA | TGTGCCAGCAGCTTAAGAGAAGGGGACTCGCCCCAGCATTTT | CASSLREGDSPQHF
TRBJ2-7 | TRBV6-6 | NA | TRBD1 | TGTGCCAGCAGTACCGGGACAGGGAGTACCTACGAGCAGTACTTC | CASSTGTGSTYEQYF
TRBJ2-2 | TRBV7-8 | NA | TRBD2 | TGTGCCAGCAGCTTAGGGGGGGGGAGTTCCGTCACAACTAACACCGGGGAGCTGTTTTTT | CASSLGGGSSVTTNTGELFF
TRBJ2-3 | TRBV6-1 | NA | TRBD2 | TGTGCCAGCAGTGAAGTAGGTTGGACTAGCGGGGGGATTAGCACAGATACGCAGTATTTT | CASSEVGWTSGGISTDTQYF
TRBJ2-1 | TRBV28 | NA | NA | TGTGCCAGCAGGTCAGGGACATCCTACAATGAGCAGTTCTTC | CASRSGTSYNEQFF
TRBJ1-1 | TRBV9 | NA | NA | TGTGCCAGCAGCGGTCCCAACATGAACACTGAAGCTTTCTTT | CASSGPNMNTEAFF
TRBJ1-2 | TRBV5-8 | once | NA | TGTGCCAGCAGCTTAGGGGGAGTTGAGAGCTACACCTTC | CASSLGGVESYTF
TRBJ2-1 | TRBV7-8 | few | TRBD1 | TGTGCCAGCAGCACGGGGACAGCCTACAATGAGCAGTTCTTC | CASSTGTAYNEQFF
TRBJ2-3 | TRBV11-1 | NA | TRBD2 | TGTGCCAGCAGCCAGTCCGTTGGCGGGAGTGGCGTAGATACGCAGTATTTT | CASSQSVGGSGVDTQYF
TRBJ1-2 | TRBV30 | NA | NA | TGTGTCCCCCGGAAGGGGGGGAACGGCTACACCTTC | CVPRKGGNGYTF
TRBJ1-1 | TRBV2 | few | TRBD1 | TGTGCCAGCAGTGCCCAGGGACAGGGGGTCGGCGGTCGGGGAACTGAAGCTTTCTTT | CASSAQGQGVGGRGTEAFF
TRBJ2-1 | TRBV29-1 | few | TRBD2 | TGCAGCGTTGAAGGTGCTAGCGGTTACTACAATGAGCAGTTCTTC | CSVEGASGYYNEQFF
TRBJ2-7 | TRBV9 | once | TRBD2 | TGTGCCAGCAGCGTAGATGCGGGGGGGATCTACGAGCAGTACTTC | CASSVDAGGIYEQYF
TRBJ1-2 | TRBV6-6 | NA | NA | TGTGCCAGCAGTTACTCGGCAGGCTACTATGGCTACACCTTC | CASSYSAGYYGYTF
TRBJ2-2 | TRBV25-1 | NA | NA | TGTGCCAGCCTTCGGACGGGAACCGGGGAGCTGTTTTTT | CASLRTGTGELFF
TRBJ2-5 | TRBV5-1 | NA | NA | TGCGCCAGCAGCCTGGCCCCCAGCGGACAAGAGACCCAGTACTTC | CASSLAPSGQETQYF
TRBJ2-5 | TRBV5-1 | NA | NA | TGCGCCAGCAGCGCTGACTCGCAGGGGCCGCAGAAGACCCAGTACTTC | CASSADSQGPQKTQYF
TRBJ1-5 | TRBV7-8 | NA | TRBD1 | TGTGCCAGCAGCTTAGCTCGCCGGACAGGGGCTGGTCAGCCCCAGCATTTT | CASSLARRTGAGQPQHF
TRBJ2-5 | TRBV19 | few | NA | TGTGCCAGTAGTATAGACCTCCGGGGGGCCCAAGAGACCCAGTACTTC | CASSIDLRGAQETQYF
TRBJ1-2 | TRBV30 | NA | NA | TGTGCCTGGAGTTCCTGGCAGGGGAACCAATATGGCTACACCTTC | CAWSSWQGNQYGYTF
TRBJ2-2 | TRBV30 | few | NA | TGTGCCTGGAGTGTACCCGGCGGAGACGAGGCCGGGGAGCTGTTTTTT | CAWSVPGGDEAGELFF
TRBJ2-7 | TRBV5-1 | NA | NA | TGCGCCAGCAAATCAACTACGGGTGCCAGCTCCTACGAGCAGTACTTC | CASKSTTGASSYEQYF
TRBJ2-1 | TRBV7-3 | NA | NA | TGTGCCAGCAGCTTCGGGCAGGGGCACAATGAGCAGTTCTTC | CASSFGQGHNEQFF
TRBJ2-2 | TRBV21-1 | once | NA | TGTGCCAGCAGCCTTCAAGTCTATTCGAACACCGGGGAGCTGTTTTTT | CASSLQVYSNTGELFF
TRBJ2-4 | TRBV2 | once | TRBD1 | TGTGCCAGCAGTGAAGCGCCCGGGACAGGGAGAGCCAAAAACATTCAGTACTTC | CASSEAPGTGRAKNIQYF
TRBJ2-7 | TRBV4-1 | NA | TRBD1 | TGCGCCAGCAGCCCAATGGGGACAGCCACCTCCTACGAGCAGTACTTC | CASSPMGTATSYEQYF
TRBJ2-2 | TRBV30 | NA | NA | TGTGCCTGGAGCCGAGGTCCCACTAGAGGGGGGGAGCTGTTTTTT | CAWSRGPTRGGELFF
TRBJ1-2 | TRBV6-5 | NA | NA | TGTGCCAGCAATCCCGACTACGGGGTTTCCGGTGGCTACACCTTC | CASNPDYGVSGGYTF
TRBJ2-5 | TRBV2 | NA | NA | TGTGCCAGCAGCAGGGACTCGGGGACCCAGTACTTC | CASSRDSGTQYF
TRBJ2-1 | TRBV2 | few | TRBD2 | TGTGCCAGCAGTCACCGACTAGCGGGGGGTTATGAGCAGTTCTTC | CASSHRLAGGYEQFF
TRBJ1-5 | TRBV7-2 | NA | NA | TGTGCCAGCAGCTTAGGGCAGGGTGGTCAGCCCCAGCATTTT | CASSLGQGGQPQHF
TRBJ2-7 | TRBV30 | NA | TRBD1 | TGTGCCTGGAGTTCGGGACAGGGCTACGAGCAGTACTTC | CAWSSGQGYEQYF
TRBJ1-4 | TRBV18 | few | NA | TGTGCCAGCTTCGGAACCGGGACAAGTAATGAAAAACTGTTTTTT | CASFGTGTSNEKLFF
TRBJ2-2 | TRBV14 | NA | TRBD2 | TGTGCCAGCAGCCCACGGACTAGCGGGACGCACACCGGGGAGCTGTTTTTT | CASSPRTSGTHTGELFF
TRBJ1-2 | TRBV4-1 | NA | NA | TGCGCCAGCAGCCCCGCAGGGAGGGGGAGGGCTAACTATGGCTACACCTTC | CASSPAGRGRANYGYTF
TRBJ2-2 | TRBV10-3 | once | TRBD2 | TGTGCCATCAGTGAAGTAGCGGGGGGTTCCGGGGAGCTGTTTTTT | CAISEVAGGSGELFF